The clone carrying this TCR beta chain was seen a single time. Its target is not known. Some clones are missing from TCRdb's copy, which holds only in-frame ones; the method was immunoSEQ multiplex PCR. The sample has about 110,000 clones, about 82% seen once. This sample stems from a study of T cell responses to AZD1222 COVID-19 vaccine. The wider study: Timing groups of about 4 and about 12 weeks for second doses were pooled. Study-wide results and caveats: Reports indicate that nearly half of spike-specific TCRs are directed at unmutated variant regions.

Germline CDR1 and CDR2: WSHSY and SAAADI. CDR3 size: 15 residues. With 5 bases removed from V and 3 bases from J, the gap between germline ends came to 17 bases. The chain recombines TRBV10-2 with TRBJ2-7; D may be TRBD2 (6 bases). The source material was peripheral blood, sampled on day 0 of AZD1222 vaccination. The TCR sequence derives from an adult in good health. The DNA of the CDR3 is TGCGCCAGCAGTCCGACCGGGACTTCTTTCTACGAGCAGTACTTC. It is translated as CASSPTGTSFYEQYF.